The clone carrying this T cell receptor (beta chain) was detected many times. The CDR3 is made up of 15 amino acids. The V end lost 4 bases, the J end lost 2 bases, and 14 bases lay between the germline ends. Per germline, CDR1 SGHNT and CDR2 YENEEA. CDR3 regions were amplified by Arm-PCR using iRepertoire HTBI primers to build TCR beta libraries. A single record per CDR3 protein comes from TCRdb applying MiXCR to the multiplex PCR reads. The data show about 320,000 distinct CDR3 sequences, with more than 15% seen just once and about 39% held by the top ten. The data originate from a study of regulatory T cells in long-lasting Graves disease. Time point noted: newly diagnosed GD, antithyroid drugs for less than 3 months. Researchers made the TCR library from RNA that was extracted from PBMCs.

The TCR comes from a female donor with Graves disease. The V and J genes are TRBV11-3 and TRBJ2-5; D uncertain. The sequencing here drew on peripheral blood mononuclear cells (PBMCs), taken at new diagnosis, from a patient treated with antithyroid drugs. In DNA form, the CDR3 reads TGTGCCAGCAGCTCCAGAGGTAGTGTGCAAGAGACCCAGTACTTC. It codes for CASSSRGSVQETQYF. The entire variable domain, with the rest obtained from reference TRBV11-3 and TRBJ2-5, is as follows: EAGVVQSPRYKIIEKKQPVAFWCNPISGHNTLYWYLQNLGQGPELLIRYENEEAVDDSQLPKDRFSAERLKGVDSTLKIQPAELGDSAVYLCASSSRGSVQETQYFGPGTRLLVL.